A selection of T cell receptor beta chains follows, all from one sample in a study of cytomegalovirus exposure and HLA in healthy donors. Clones were read by immunoSEQ multiplex PCR, and TCRdb kept only the in-frame ones, dropping some. This table holds approximately 170,000 clones, 85% found once. Sequenced input: PBMCs. The origin of the receptors is a boy aged 2-9 years in good health and CMV-seronegative. The CDR3 runs from the conserved cysteine through the conserved F or W. D genes are given only for firm matches. For some rows the clone size is stated as once, few or many, or as a class when expanded; others skip it.

clone_size	j_call	d_call	v_call	cdr3_aa	cdr3_nt
.	TRBJ1-1	TRBD1	TRBV14	CASTSSRGRNTEAFF	TGTGCCAGCACCTCCTCCAGGGGGCGCAACACTGAAGCTTTCTTT
few	TRBJ1-5	TRBD1	TRBV28	CASSSNRGGNQPQHF	TGTGCCAGCAGTTCTAACAGGGGAGGCAATCAGCCCCAGCATTTT
.	TRBJ1-3	.	TRBV7-9	CASSLAEAYSGNTIYF	TGTGCTAGCAGCTTAGCGGAGGCCTACTCTGGAAACACCATATATTTT
.	TRBJ2-2	TRBD2	TRBV2	CASRAGTSGDTGELFF	TGTGCCAGCAGGGCAGGGACTAGCGGGGACACCGGGGAGCTGTTTTTT
.	TRBJ1-1	.	TRBV28	CASRLQGFAEAFF	TGTGCCAGCAGGCTGCAGGGGTTCGCTGAAGCTTTCTTT
few	TRBJ2-1	TRBD2	TRBV28	CASSLLAGVPNEQFF	TGTGCCAGCAGTTTACTAGCGGGAGTTCCGAATGAGCAGTTCTTC
few	TRBJ1-3	.	TRBV7-3	CASSRDSSSGNTIYF	TGTGCCAGCTCGCGGGACTCAAGCTCTGGAAACACCATATATTTT
few	TRBJ1-3	.	TRBV29-1	CSVGWSDSGNTIYF	TGCAGCGTTGGCTGGTCAGACTCTGGAAACACCATATATTTT
.	TRBJ1-5	.	TRBV19	CASSNPPGQPQHF	TGTGCCAGTAGTAACCCTCCGGGTCAGCCCCAGCATTTT
.	TRBJ1-6	TRBD1	TRBV11-2	CASSLGQGNSPLHF	TGTGCCAGCAGCTTGGGACAGGGTAATTCACCCCTCCACTTT
once	TRBJ2-1	.	TRBV28	CASSLVRGKSSYNEQFF	TGTGCCAGCAGTTTAGTCAGAGGGAAAAGTTCCTACAATGAGCAGTTCTTC
.	TRBJ2-4	TRBD1	TRBV2	CASNPGTGIAKNIQYF	TGTGCCAGCAACCCCGGGACAGGGATCGCCAAAAACATTCAGTACTTC
few	TRBJ2-2	TRBD2	TRBV10-1	CASSGGRSTGELFF	TGCGCCAGCAGTGGCGGGAGAAGTACCGGGGAGCTGTTTTTT
.	TRBJ2-1	TRBD2	TRBV28	CASTHLFRRLAGEYNEQFF	TGTGCCAGCACCCACCTCTTTAGACGTTTAGCGGGGGAATACAATGAGCAGTTCTTC
.	TRBJ2-5	.	TRBV11-2	CASSFWTEETQYF	TGTGCCAGCAGCTTTTGGACAGAAGAGACCCAGTACTTC
.	TRBJ2-1	.	TRBV1	CTTQPFAGAYNEQFF	TGCACCACCCAGCCGTTCGCGGGGGCCTACAATGAGCAGTTCTTC
.	TRBJ2-3	.	TRBV19	CASRRRASTDTQYF	TGTGCCAGTAGGAGGAGGGCTAGCACAGATACGCAGTATTTT
few	TRBJ2-4	.	TRBV27	CASSFVSGIAKNIQYF	TGTGCCAGCAGTTTCGTGTCGGGAATAGCCAAAAACATTCAGTACTTC
.	TRBJ1-5	.	TRBV29-1	CSVEEEGDSNQPQHF	TGCAGCGTTGAAGAAGAGGGGGATAGCAATCAGCCCCAGCATTTT
.	TRBJ2-4	.	TRBV2	CASSEGGENIQYF	TGTGCCAGCAGTGAGGGCGGGGAAAACATTCAGTACTTC
.	TRBJ2-5	.	TRBV5-1	CASSLVSGQETQYF	TGCGCCAGCAGCTTGGTATCAGGGCAAGAGACCCAGTACTTC
.	TRBJ1-4	TRBD1	TRBV6-5	CASSYSGTGDEKLFF	TGTGCCAGCAGTTACTCAGGGACAGGTGATGAAAAACTGTTTTTT
.	TRBJ2-1	.	TRBV14	CASSQVRANEQFF	TGTGCCAGCAGCCAAGTCAGGGCCAATGAGCAGTTCTTC
.	TRBJ1-2	.	TRBV29-1	CSVTTGNGYTF	TGCAGCGTGACAACAGGGAACGGCTACACCTTC
.	TRBJ2-5	.	TRBV6-1	CASSAQPTGKGVSETQYF	TGTGCCAGCAGTGCTCAACCCACAGGGAAGGGGGTATCAGAGACCCAGTACTTC
.	TRBJ2-7	.	TRBV4-2	CASSQGAPYEQYF	TGTGCCAGCAGCCAAGGGGCCCCCTACGAGCAGTACTTC
.	TRBJ1-5	.	TRBV23-1	CASSTKVGGRGGQPQHF	TGCGCCAGCAGTACCAAGGTCGGGGGGCGCGGGGGTCAGCCCCAGCATTTT
.	TRBJ1-4	.	TRBV30	CAWSLGGHNEKLFF	TGTGCCTGGAGTCTTGGCGGGCATAATGAAAAACTGTTTTTT
.	TRBJ1-1	.	TRBV7-2	CASSLLGATNTEAFF	TGTGCCAGCAGCTTATTAGGCGCGACAAACACTGAAGCTTTCTTT
.	TRBJ2-5	TRBD2	TRBV28	CASSLRSSGEETQYF	TGTGCCAGCAGTTTAAGGTCTAGCGGGGAAGAGACCCAGTACTTC
.	TRBJ1-2	.	TRBV30	CAWSVPGPLVGYTF	TGTGCCTGGAGTGTCCCAGGGCCCCTCGTGGGCTACACCTTC
few	TRBJ2-5	.	TRBV14	CASSHIRDTHNRGQETQYF	TGTGCCAGCAGCCATATCCGGGACACCCATAACCGGGGACAAGAGACCCAGTACTTC
once	TRBJ2-5	TRBD2	TRBV15	CATSGGTSGIIETQYF	TGTGCCACCAGCGGCGGGACTAGCGGGATTATCGAGACCCAGTACTTC
.	TRBJ2-7	TRBD2	TRBV2	CATRVAGGLNYEQYF	TGTGCCACCCGGGTAGCGGGAGGGTTAAACTACGAGCAGTACTTC
.	TRBJ1-6	.	TRBV11-2	CASSLVTHHSYNSPLHF	TGTGCCAGCAGCTTAGTAACACACCACTCCTATAATTCACCCCTCCACTTT
.	TRBJ1-2	.	TRBV10-1	CASSVRGYPYGYTF	TGCGCCAGCAGTGTGAGAGGCTACCCCTATGGCTACACCTTC
.	TRBJ1-6	.	TRBV4-2	CASSGGNNSPLHF	TGTGCCAGCAGCGGAGGGAATAATTCACCCCTCCACTTT
.	TRBJ2-1	TRBD2	TRBV10-3	CAISESGLGTNEQFF	TGTGCCATCAGTGAGTCGGGACTAGGAACGAATGAGCAGTTCTTC
once	TRBJ2-1	TRBD2	TRBV5-6	CASTPGLEVYNEQFF	TGTGCCAGCACCCCGGGACTAGAGGTCTACAATGAGCAGTTCTTC
.	TRBJ1-2	.	TRBV6-5	CTSNKQGNNYGYTF	TGTACCAGCAATAAACAGGGTAACAACTATGGCTACACCTTC
.	TRBJ1-1	TRBD1	TRBV30	CAWSPGQVNTEAFF	TGTGCCTGGAGCCCAGGACAGGTAAACACTGAAGCTTTCTTT
once	TRBJ2-5	.	TRBV7-7	CASSREMLETQYF	TGTGCTAGCAGCCGGGAAATGTTGGAGACCCAGTACTTC